This T cell receptor (beta chain) came from a study of blood T cell repertoires in COVID-19. About the study: The United States, Italy and Spain were the sources of the acute and convalescent COVID-19 samples. Sources were T cells, B-cell-depleted T cells, or PBMCs; the material itself was cDNA or gDNA.

Authors' methods: Reference gene primers were amplified, and this amplification served to estimate nucleated cell counts. The table came from immunoSEQ multiplex PCR; TCRdb's copy has only in-frame clones and leaves some out. The D gene and trimming were derived from the DNA, and the V and J assignments and clone size from that table. Altogether roughly 210,000 clones are present, about 85% being singletons, with the ten largest covering around 1.6%. The specimen was peripheral blood. The clonotype comes from an older man with acute or convalescent COVID-19.

For the CDR3, the DNA is TGTGCCAGCTCACCCAAGGACAGGGCCTATTATAATTCACCCCTCCACTTT. Translated: CASSPKDRAYYNSPLHF. The chain uses TRBV18 and TRBJ1-6; 8 positions agree with TRBD1. Germline V gives CDR1 KGHSH, CDR2 LQKENI. V was pared by 3 bases and J by 4 bases, with 8 bases of the junction left unmatched. There are 17 residues in the CDR3.